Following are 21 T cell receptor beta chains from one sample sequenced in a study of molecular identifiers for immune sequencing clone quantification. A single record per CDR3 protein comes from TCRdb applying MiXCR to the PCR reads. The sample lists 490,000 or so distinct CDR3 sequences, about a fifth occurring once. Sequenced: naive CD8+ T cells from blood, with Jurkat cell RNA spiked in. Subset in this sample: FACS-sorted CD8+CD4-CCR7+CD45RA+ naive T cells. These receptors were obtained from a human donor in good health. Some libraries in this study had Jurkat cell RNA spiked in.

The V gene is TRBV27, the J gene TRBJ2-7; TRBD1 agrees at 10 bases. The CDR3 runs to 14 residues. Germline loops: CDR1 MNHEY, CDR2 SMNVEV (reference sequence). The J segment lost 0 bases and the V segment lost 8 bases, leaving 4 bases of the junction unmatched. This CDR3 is CASAGQGPSYEQYF. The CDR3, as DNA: TGTGCCAGCGCGGGACAGGGGCCCTCCTACGAGCAGTACTTC.

CDR3 in amino acids: CASSAYGQGEDTQYF. The DNA for the CDR3 is TGCGCCAGCAGCGCATACGGACAGGGGGAAGATACGCAGTATTTT. The chain recombines TRBV5-1 with TRBJ2-3; TRBD1 matches at 10 bases. The V gene end was trimmed by 4 bases and the J gene end by 5 bases; junction bases not matched to a gene: 7. The CDR3 loop spans 15 amino acids. The V gene's germline CDR1 is SGHRS and CDR2 YFSETQ.

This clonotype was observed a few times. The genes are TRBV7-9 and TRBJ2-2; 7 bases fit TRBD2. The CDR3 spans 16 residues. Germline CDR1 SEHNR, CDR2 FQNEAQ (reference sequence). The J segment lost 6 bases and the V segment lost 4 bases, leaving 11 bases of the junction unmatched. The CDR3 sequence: CASSSTPRGVPGELFF. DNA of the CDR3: TGTGCCAGCAGCTCCACCCCCCGGGGGGTTCCCGGGGAGCTGTTTTTT.

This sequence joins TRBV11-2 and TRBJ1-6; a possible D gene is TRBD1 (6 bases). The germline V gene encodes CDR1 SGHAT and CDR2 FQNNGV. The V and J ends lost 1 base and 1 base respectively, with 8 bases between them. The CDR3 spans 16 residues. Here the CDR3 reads CASSLGGASYNSPLHF. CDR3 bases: TGTGCCAGCAGCTTAGGGGGGGCATCCTATAATTCACCCCTCCACTTT.

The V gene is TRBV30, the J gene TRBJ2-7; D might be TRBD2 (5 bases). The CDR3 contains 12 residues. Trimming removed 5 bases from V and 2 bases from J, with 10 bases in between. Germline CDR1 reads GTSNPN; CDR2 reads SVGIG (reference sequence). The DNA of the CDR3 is TGTGCCTGGGACGCCGGGGCCTACGAGCAGTACTTC. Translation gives CAWDAGAYEQYF.

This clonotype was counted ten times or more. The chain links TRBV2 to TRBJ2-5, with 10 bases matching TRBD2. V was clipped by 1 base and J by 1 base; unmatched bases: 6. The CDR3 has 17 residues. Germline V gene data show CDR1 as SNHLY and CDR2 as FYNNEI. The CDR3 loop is CASSEDVAGGLQETQYF. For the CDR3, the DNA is TGTGCCAGCAGTGAAGACGTAGCGGGAGGCCTCCAAGAGACCCAGTACTTC.

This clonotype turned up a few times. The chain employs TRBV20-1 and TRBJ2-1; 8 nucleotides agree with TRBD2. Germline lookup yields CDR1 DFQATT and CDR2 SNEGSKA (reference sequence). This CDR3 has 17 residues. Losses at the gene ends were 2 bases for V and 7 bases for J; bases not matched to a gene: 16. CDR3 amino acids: CSARPREGTGGKNEQFF. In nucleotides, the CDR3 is TGCAGTGCTAGACCCCGGGAGGGGACGGGGGGTAAGAATGAGCAGTTCTTC.

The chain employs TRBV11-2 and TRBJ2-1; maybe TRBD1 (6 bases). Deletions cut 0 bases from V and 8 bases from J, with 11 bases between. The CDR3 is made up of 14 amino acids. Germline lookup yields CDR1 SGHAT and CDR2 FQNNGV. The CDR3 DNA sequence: TGTGCCAGCAGCTTAGATAGGGGGTCGGATGAGCAGTTCTTC. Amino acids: CASSLDRGSDEQFF.

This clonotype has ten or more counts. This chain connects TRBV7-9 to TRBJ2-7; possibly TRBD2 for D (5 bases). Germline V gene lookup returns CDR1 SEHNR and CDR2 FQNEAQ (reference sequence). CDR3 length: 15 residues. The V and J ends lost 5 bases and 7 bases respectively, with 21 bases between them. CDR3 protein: CASSPSLGPEKEQYF. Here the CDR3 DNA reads TGTGCCAGCAGCCCTTCACTAGGACCCGAGAAGGAGCAGTACTTC.

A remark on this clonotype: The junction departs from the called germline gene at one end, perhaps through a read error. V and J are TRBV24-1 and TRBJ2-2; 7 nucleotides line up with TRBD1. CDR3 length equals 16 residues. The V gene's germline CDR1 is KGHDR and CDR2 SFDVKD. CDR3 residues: CVTSVGTVENTGELFF. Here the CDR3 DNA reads TGTGTCACCAGTGTTGGGACAGTCGAGAACACCGGGGAGCTGTTTTTT.

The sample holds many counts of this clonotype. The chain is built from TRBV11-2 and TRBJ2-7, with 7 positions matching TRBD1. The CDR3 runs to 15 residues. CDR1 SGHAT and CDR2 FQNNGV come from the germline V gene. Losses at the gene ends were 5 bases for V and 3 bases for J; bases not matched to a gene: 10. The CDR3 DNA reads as TGTGCCAGCAGCCCCCCCCGACAGGGCAGCTACGAGCAGTACTTC. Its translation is CASSPPRQGSYEQYF.

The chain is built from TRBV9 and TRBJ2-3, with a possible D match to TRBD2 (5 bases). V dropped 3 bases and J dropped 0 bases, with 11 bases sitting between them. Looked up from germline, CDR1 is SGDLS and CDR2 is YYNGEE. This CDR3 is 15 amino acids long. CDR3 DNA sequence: TGTGCCAGCAGCGGAGCGGCCTTTAGCACAGATACGCAGTATTTT. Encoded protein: CASSGAAFSTDTQYF.

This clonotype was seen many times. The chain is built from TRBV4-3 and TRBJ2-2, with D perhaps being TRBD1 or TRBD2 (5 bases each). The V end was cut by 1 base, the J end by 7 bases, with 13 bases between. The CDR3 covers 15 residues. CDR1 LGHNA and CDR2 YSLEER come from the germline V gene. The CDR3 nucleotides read TGCGCCAGCAGCCAAGGGGAAAGGGACGGCGGGGAGCTGTTTTTT. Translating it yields CASSQGERDGGELFF.

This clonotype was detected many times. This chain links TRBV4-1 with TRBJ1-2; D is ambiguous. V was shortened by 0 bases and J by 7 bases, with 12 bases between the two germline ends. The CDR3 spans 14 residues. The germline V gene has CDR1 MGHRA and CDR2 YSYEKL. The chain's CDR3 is CASSQDSRVTGYTF. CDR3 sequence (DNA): TGCGCCAGCAGCCAAGATTCAAGGGTTACTGGCTACACCTTC.

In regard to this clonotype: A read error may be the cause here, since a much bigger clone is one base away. The CDR3 nucleotides read TGCGCCAGCGGCCAAGTTGGACAGGGGCTGGGCATTCAGTACTTC. This sequence encodes CASGQVGQGLGIQYF. The genes are TRBV4-1 and TRBJ2-4, with 9 bases matching TRBD1. The CDR3 loop spans 15 amino acids. From germline, CDR1 is MGHRA and CDR2 YSYEKL.

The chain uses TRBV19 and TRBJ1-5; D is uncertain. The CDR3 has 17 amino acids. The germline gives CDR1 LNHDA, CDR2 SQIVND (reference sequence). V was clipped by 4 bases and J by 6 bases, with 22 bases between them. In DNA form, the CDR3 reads TGTGCCAGTAGTACCCACTGGACCCCGGCGGTTGGTCAGCCCCAGCATTTT. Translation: CASSTHWTPAVGQPQHF.

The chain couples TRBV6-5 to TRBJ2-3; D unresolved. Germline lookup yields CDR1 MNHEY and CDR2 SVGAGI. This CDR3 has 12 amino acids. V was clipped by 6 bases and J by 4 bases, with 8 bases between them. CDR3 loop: CASRSKPDTQYF. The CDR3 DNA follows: TGTGCCAGCAGGTCCAAACCAGATACGCAGTATTTT.

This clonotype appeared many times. The CDR3 region has the DNA TGTGCCAGTAGTATTGGAGAAGATACGCAGTATTTT. Its protein is CASSIGEDTQYF. The rearrangement links TRBV19 to TRBJ2-3, with unresolved D. The germline CDR1 and CDR2 sequences are LNHDA and SQIVND (reference sequence). With 3 bases removed from V and 5 bases from J, the gap between germline ends came to 6 bases. The CDR3 contains 12 residues.

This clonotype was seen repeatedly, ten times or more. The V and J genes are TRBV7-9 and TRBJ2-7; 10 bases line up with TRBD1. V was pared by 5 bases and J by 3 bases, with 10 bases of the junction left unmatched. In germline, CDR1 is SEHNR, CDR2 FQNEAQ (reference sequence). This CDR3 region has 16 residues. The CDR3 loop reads CASSHGQGEAIYEQYF. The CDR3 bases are TGTGCCAGCAGCCACGGACAGGGGGAAGCAATCTACGAGCAGTACTTC.

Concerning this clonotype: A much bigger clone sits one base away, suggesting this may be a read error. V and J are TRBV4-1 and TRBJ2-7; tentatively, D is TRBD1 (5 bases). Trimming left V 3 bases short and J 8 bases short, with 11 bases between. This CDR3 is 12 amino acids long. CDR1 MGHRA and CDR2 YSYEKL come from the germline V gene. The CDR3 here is CASSHTTDKQYF. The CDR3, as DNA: TGCGCCAGCAGCCATACGACGGACAAGCAGTACTTC.

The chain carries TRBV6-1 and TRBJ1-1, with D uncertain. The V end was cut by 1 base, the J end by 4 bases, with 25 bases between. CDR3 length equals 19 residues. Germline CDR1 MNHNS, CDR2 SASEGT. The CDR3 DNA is TGTGCCAGCAGTGAAGAATTCCGGTGGTTCTCCCAGGTGAGCACTGAAGCTTTCTTT. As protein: CASSEEFRWFSQVSTEAFF.